This record concerns one TCR beta chain sequence. Its antigen is not known. This entry belongs to a study of T cell repertoires in cytomegalovirus infection. Study-level findings and limits: The cumulative frequency of public TCR beta families identified carriers of CMV plus the relevant HLA. HLA-C-restricted CMV clonotypes gave the most frequent clonotype in two of eight donors.

The CDR3 is 16 amino acids. Germline values: CDR1 SGHVS, CDR2 FQNEAQ. Trimming shortened V by 5 bases and J by 0 bases, and 15 bases separated the two germline ends. TCRdb re-derived calls from the reads in MiXCR, one entry per CDR3 protein. The sample lists around 500,000 distinct CDR3 sequences, roughly 43% seen once, with around 45% in the top ten. V usage is TRBV7-8 and J usage is TRBJ2-3; D might be TRBD2 (7 bases). The starting material was cultured PBMCs, obtained from culture after CMV antigen stimulation. The sequence came from a human donor in good health (CMV status not recorded). Some clones in this sample may be carry-over from other donors' samples. This chain's CDR3 is CASSPSAGASTDTQYF. The CDR3 DNA follows: TGTGCCAGCAGCCCCTCTGCGGGGGCAAGCACAGATACGCAGTATTTT.